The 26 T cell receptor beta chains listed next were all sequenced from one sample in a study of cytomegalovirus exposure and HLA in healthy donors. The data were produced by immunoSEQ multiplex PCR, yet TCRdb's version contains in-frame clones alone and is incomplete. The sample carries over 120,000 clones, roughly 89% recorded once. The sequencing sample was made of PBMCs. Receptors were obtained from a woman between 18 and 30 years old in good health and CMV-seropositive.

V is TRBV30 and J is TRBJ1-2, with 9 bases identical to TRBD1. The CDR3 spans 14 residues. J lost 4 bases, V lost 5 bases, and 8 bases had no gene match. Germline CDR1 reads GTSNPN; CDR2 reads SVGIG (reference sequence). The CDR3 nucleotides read TGTGCCTGGTTTAACAGGGGGCTCGGCTATGGCTACACCTTC. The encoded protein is CAWFNRGLGYGYTF.

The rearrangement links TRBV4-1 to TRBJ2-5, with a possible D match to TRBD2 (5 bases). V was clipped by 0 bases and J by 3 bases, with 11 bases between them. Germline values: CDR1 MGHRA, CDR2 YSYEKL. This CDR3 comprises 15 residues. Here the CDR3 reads CASSQDILGEETQYF. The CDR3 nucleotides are TGCGCCAGCAGCCAAGATATTCTCGGGGAAGAGACCCAGTACTTC.

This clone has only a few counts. CDR3 nucleotides: TGTGCCAGCAGCACCACTTGGGGCTACACCTTC. Translation gives CASSTTWGYTF. The chain has TRBV2 and TRBJ1-2, with no clear D. The CDR3 sequence is 11 residues long. Trimming removed 6 bases from V and 8 bases from J, with 10 bases in between. In germline, CDR1 is SNHLY, CDR2 FYNNEI. Filled out from reference TRBV2 and TRBJ1-2, the complete variable domain reads EPEVTQTPSHQVTQMGQEVILRCVPISNHLYFYWYRQILGQKVEFLVSFYNNEISEKSEIFDDQFSVERPDGSNFTLKIRSTKLEDSAMYFCASSTTWGYTFGSGTRLTVV.

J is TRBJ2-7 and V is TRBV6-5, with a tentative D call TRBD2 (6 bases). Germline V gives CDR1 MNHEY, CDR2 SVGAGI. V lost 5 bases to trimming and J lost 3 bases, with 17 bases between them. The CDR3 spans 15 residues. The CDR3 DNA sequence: TGTGCCAGCAGTGTTTCCTCGGGACTGATCTACGAGCAGTACTTC. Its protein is CASSVSSGLIYEQYF.

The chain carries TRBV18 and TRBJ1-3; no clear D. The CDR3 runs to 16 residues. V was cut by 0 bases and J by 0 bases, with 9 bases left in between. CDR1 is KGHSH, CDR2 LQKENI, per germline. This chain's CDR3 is CASSPPAPHSGNTIYF. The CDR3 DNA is TGTGCCAGCTCACCACCGGCCCCTCACTCTGGAAACACCATATATTTT.

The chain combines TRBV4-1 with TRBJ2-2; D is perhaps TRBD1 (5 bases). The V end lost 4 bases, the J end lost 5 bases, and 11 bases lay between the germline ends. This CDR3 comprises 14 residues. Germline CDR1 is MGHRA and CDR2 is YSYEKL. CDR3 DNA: TGCGCCAGCAGCCGTATTCAGGGAACCGGGGAGCTGTTTTTT. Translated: CASSRIQGTGELFF.

CDR3 protein: CASSSCVGEPQHF. The CDR3 region has the DNA TGTGCCAGCAGCTCCTGCGTCGGAGAGCCCCAGCATTTT. This chain uses TRBV21-1 with TRBJ1-5. TRBV21-1 is given as a pseudogene. The CDR3 is 13 residues long.

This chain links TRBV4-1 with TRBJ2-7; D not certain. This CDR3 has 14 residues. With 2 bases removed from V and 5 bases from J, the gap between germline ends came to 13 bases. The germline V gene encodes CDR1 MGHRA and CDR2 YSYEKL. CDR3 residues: CASSQTYSDDEQYF. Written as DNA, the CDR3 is TGCGCCAGCAGCCAAACCTACTCTGATGACGAGCAGTACTTC.

The CDR3 coding sequence is TGTGCCAGTTATGACAGATATAGCAATCAGCCCCAGCATTTT. It encodes CASYDRYSNQPQHF. This chain joins TRBV19 and TRBJ1-5, with D perhaps matching TRBD1 (5 bases). This CDR3 is 14 amino acids long. Germline lookup yields CDR1 LNHDA and CDR2 SQIVND (reference sequence). V gave up 8 bases and J gave up 0 bases, with 11 bases separating them.

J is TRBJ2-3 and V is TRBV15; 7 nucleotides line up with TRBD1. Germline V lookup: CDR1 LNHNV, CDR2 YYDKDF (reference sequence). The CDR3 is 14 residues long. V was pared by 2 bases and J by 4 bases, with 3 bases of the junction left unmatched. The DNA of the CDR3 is TGTGCCACCAGCAGACCCCAGGGGGCAGATACGCAGTATTTT. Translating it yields CATSRPQGADTQYF.

The CDR3 nucleotides are TGTGCCAGTAGCCACGGACAGGTTGGAAAAGCTTTCTTT. Amino acid sequence: CASSHGQVGKAFF. This chain links TRBV19 with TRBJ1-1, with 7 positions matching TRBD1. Germline-derived CDR1 and CDR2 are LNHDA and SQIVND (reference sequence). V trimming: 6 bases; J trimming: 9 bases; junction bases outside the gene matches: 10. CDR3 length equals 13 residues.

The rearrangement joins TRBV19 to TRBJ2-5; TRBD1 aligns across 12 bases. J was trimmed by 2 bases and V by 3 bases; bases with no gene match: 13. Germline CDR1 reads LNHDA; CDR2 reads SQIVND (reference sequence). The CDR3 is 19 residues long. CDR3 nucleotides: TGTGCCAGTAGTATCGGGACAGGGGGCGCGGGAAGGCGACAAGAGACCCAGTACTTC. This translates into CASSIGTGGAGRRQETQYF.

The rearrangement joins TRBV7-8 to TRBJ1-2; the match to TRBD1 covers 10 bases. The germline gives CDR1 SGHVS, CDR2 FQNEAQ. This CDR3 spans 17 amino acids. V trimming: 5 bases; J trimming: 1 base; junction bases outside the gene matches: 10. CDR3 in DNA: TGTGCCAGCAGCCCTGGGGACAGGGGCCCGGTTAACTATGGCTACACCTTC. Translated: CASSPGDRGPVNYGYTF.

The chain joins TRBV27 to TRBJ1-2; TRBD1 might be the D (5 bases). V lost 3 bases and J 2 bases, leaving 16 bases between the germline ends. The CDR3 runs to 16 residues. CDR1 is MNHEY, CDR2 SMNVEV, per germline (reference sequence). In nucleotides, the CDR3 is TGTGCCAGCAGTTTTTCTAGCGGGGGGTACAACTATGGCTACACCTTC. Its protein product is CASSFSSGGYNYGYTF.

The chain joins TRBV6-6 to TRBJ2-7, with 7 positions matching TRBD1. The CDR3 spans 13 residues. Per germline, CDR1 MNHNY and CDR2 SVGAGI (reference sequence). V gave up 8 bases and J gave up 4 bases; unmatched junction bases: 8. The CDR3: CASVGDSHYEQYF. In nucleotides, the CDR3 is TGTGCCAGCGTAGGGGACAGCCATTACGAGCAGTACTTC.

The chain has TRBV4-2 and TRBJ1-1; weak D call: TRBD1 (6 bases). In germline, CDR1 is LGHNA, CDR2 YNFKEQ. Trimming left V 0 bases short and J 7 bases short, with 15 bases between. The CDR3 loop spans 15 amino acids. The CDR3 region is CASSQDRTGSFEAFF. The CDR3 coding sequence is TGTGCCAGCAGCCAAGATAGAACAGGGTCCTTTGAAGCTTTCTTT.

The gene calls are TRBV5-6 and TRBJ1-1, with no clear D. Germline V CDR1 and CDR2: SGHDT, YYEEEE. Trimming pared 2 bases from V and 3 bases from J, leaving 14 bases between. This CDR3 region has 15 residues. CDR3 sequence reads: CASSLQKAGDTEAFF. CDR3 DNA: TGTGCCAGCAGCTTACAGAAGGCGGGAGACACTGAAGCTTTCTTT.

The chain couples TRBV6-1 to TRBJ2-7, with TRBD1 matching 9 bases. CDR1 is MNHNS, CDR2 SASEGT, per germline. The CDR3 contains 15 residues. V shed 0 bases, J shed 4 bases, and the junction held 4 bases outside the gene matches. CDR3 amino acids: CASSEAHRGPYEQYF. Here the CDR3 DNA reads TGTGCCAGCAGTGAAGCGCACAGGGGGCCATACGAGCAGTACTTC.

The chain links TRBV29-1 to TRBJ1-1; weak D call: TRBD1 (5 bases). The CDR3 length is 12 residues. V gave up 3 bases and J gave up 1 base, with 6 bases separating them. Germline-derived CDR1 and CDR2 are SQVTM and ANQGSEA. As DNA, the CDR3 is TGCAGCGTTGACAGGGCGAACACTGAAGCTTTCTTT. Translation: CSVDRANTEAFF.

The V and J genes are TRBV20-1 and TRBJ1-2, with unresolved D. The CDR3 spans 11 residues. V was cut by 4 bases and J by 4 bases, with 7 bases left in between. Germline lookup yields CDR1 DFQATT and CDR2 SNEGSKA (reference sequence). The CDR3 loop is CSAMGGYGYTF. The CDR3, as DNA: TGCAGTGCTATGGGAGGCTATGGCTACACCTTC.

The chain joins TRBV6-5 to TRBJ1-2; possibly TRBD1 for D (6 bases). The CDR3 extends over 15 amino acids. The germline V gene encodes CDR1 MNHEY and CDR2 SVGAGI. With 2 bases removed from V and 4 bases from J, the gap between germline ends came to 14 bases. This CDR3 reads CASSYSGEGVYGYTF. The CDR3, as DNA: TGTGCCAGCAGTTACAGCGGGGAGGGGGTCTATGGCTACACCTTC.

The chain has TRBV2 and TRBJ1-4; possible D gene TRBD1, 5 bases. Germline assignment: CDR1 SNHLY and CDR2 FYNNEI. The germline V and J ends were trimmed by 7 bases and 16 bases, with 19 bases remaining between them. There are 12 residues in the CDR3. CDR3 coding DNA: TGTGCCAGCACTTTTCAGGGCTCGGCTCCGTTTTTT. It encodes CASTFQGSAPFF.

CDR3 loop: CASSNRGRVEYF. CDR3 sequence (DNA): TGTGCCAGCTCCAACAGGGGCAGGGTGGAATATTTT. The rearrangement joins TRBV27 to TRBJ2-3; 7 bases line up with TRBD1. The CDR3 is 12 amino acids. V was clipped by 8 bases and J by 15 bases; unmatched bases: 14. CDR1 and CDR2 (germline): MNHEY, SMNVEV (reference sequence).

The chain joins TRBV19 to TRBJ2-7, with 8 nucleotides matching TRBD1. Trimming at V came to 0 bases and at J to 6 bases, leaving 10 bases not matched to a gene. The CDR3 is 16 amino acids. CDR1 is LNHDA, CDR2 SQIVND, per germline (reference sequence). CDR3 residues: CASSIDRRTGMFEQYF. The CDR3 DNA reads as TGTGCCAGTAGTATAGATCGTCGGACAGGGATGTTCGAGCAGTACTTC. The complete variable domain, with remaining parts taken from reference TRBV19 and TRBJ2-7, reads DGGITQSPKYLFRKEGQNVTLSCEQNLNHDAMYWYRQDPGQGLRLIYYSQIVNDFQKGDIAEGYSVSREKKESFPLTVTSAQKNPTAFYLCASSIDRRTGMFEQYFGPGTRLTVT.

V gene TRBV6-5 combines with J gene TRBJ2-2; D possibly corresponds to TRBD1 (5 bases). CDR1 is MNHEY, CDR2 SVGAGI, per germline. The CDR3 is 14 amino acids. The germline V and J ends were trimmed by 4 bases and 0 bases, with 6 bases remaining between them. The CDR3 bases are TGTGCCAGCAGTTTCAGGGCGAACACCGGGGAGCTGTTTTTT. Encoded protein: CASSFRANTGELFF.

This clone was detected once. CDR3 DNA sequence: TGCAGCGCCGGGGGGGGCGGCTCCTACGAGCAGTACTTC. Its protein product is CSAGGGGSYEQYF. The chain carries TRBV29-1 and TRBJ2-7, with 8 bases lining up with TRBD2. J gave up 0 bases and V 7 bases, and 5 bases lay outside the gene matches. CDR1 and CDR2 from the germline V gene are SQVTM and ANQGSEA. The CDR3 consists of 13 residues.